This TCR beta chain is from a study of post-analysis software for immune sequencing data. Study at large: Relapsing-remitting, secondary progressive and progressive-relapsing multiple sclerosis courses were included.

Prepared libraries of TCR beta cDNA carried unique molecular identifiers. One entry per CDR3 protein, called by TCRdb with MiXCR from the PCR reads. Among 740,000 or so distinct CDR3 sequences listed, approximately 50% were seen once. In its sample, this clonotype was seen a few times. No antigen is known for it. Study-level findings and limits: Patients used five TRBV segments, including TRBV5-6, TRBV5-1 and TRBV20-1, more often than controls. Controls significantly exceeded multiple sclerosis patients in normalized Chao1 diversity.

This CDR3 comprises 14 residues. Germline CDR1 is SEHNR and CDR2 is FQNEAQ (reference sequence). The V and J ends lost 5 bases and 3 bases respectively, with 14 bases between them. V is TRBV7-9 and J is TRBJ2-7; TRBD1 is a possible D gene (6 bases). Source material: blood. This sequence originates from a girl aged 10-17 years with multiple sclerosis. CDR3 amino acids: CASSPSPGVYEQYF. The CDR3 nucleotides read TGTGCCAGCAGCCCCTCCCCAGGGGTCTACGAGCAGTACTTC.